This passage covers 29 T cell receptor beta chains from one sample sequenced in a study of OX40 agonist ivuxolimab in advanced cancers. Sequencing used immunoSEQ multiplex PCR; TCRdb keeps in-frame clones, though not all of them. The data hold about 15,000 clones, with just under 85% observed a single time. Sequencing used CD4+ or CD8+ T cells sorted from blood, obtained in a trial of the OX40 agonist ivuxolimab. The receptor set was obtained from an adult with an advanced solid tumor such as melanoma, head and neck, liver or kidney cancer.

A few counts support this clone. The chain uses TRBV7-2 and TRBJ2-3; D may be TRBD1 (6 bases). CDR3 length equals 15 residues. Germline V gene sequence: CDR1 SGHTA, CDR2 FQGNSA. Trimming cost V 1 base and J 0 bases, with 8 bases left between them. DNA for the CDR3: TGTGCCAGCAGCTTAGGGACAGCTAGCACAGATACGCAGTATTTT. This translates into CASSLGTASTDTQYF.

This clone was seen once. This chain links TRBV5-1 with TRBJ2-7, with 7 bases aligning to TRBD1. The CDR3 loop spans 15 amino acids. Germline CDR1 is SGHRS and CDR2 is YFSETQ. J gave up 2 bases and V 0 bases, and 5 bases lay outside the gene matches. DNA of the CDR3: TGCGCCAGCAGCTTGGGGCCGACAGGGACCTACGAGCAGTACTTC. Residues: CASSLGPTGTYEQYF.

This clone was counted once. The genes are TRBV19 and TRBJ1-2, with TRBD1 as a possible D gene (5 bases). The CDR3 runs to 13 residues. Deletions cut 2 bases from V and 5 bases from J, with 9 bases between. Germline V gene sequence: CDR1 LNHDA, CDR2 SQIVND (reference sequence). The CDR3 sequence: CASSISGRYGYTF. The CDR3 DNA reads TGTGCCAGTAGTATATCGGGACGTTATGGCTACACCTTC.

This clone has just a few counts. V is TRBV7-2 and J is TRBJ2-1, with 8 bases that match TRBD2. CDR3 size: 16 residues. Germline lookup yields CDR1 SGHTA and CDR2 FQGNSA. The junction had 10 bases not matched to a gene; V was cut back by 1 base and J by 8 bases. The CDR3 DNA follows: TGTGCCAGCAGCTTAGACTCAGCGGGAGCTGGGTATGAGCAGTTCTTC. It yields the protein CASSLDSAGAGYEQFF.

The CDR3 loop reads CASSSGGTAYEQYF. As DNA, the CDR3 is TGTGCCAGCAGCTCCGGGGGCACAGCCTACGAGCAGTACTTC. The chain links TRBV5-4 to TRBJ2-7; D possibly uses TRBD1 or TRBD2 (6 bases each). CDR3 length equals 14 residues. Germline V gene data show CDR1 as SGHNT and CDR2 as YYREEE (reference sequence). V shed 3 bases and J shed 2 bases, with 12 bases lying between them.

CDR3 protein: CASSLRGNYEQYF. The CDR3 bases are TGTGCCAGCAGCTTGAGAGGTAACTACGAGCAGTACTTC. The rearrangement links TRBV5-6 to TRBJ2-7; no firm D call. The germline V and J ends were trimmed by 1 base and 3 bases, with 8 bases remaining between them. The CDR3 runs 13 residues. From germline, CDR1 is SGHDT and CDR2 YYEEEE.

This rearrangement joins TRBV5-4 to TRBJ2-7; 7 bases agree with TRBD1. The CDR3 consists of 14 residues. Germline V gene sequence: CDR1 SGHNT, CDR2 YYREEE (reference sequence). V was clipped by 4 bases and J by 6 bases; unmatched bases: 10. In DNA form, the CDR3 reads TGTGCCAGCAGCGAGATTGACAGGGTCGGCGAGCAGTACTTC. Amino acid sequence: CASSEIDRVGEQYF. Together with reference TRBV5-4 and TRBJ2-7, the CDR3 gives the full variable domain: ETGVTQSPTHLIKTRGQQVTLRCSSQSGHNTVSWYQQALGQGPQFIFQYYREEENGRGNFPPRFSGLQFPNYSSELNVNALELDDSALYLCASSEIDRVGEQYFGPGTRLTVT.

As for this clone: The junction and the germline gene differ at one end; a read error may be behind it. The chain uses TRBV13 and TRBJ2-1; 8 bases agree with TRBD2. The CDR3 length is 14 residues. Germline lookup yields CDR1 PRHDT and CDR2 FYEKMQ (reference sequence). The CDR3 loop reads CASRVAGPANGQFF. Here the CDR3 DNA reads TGTGCCAGCAGGGTAGCGGGGCCAGCGAATGGGCAGTTCTTC.

The V gene is TRBV5-4, the J gene TRBJ1-1, with TRBD1 matching 7 bases. The germline gives CDR1 SGHNT, CDR2 YYREEE (reference sequence). V shed 4 bases and J 3 bases; nucleotides not matched to a gene: 0. This CDR3 region has 12 residues. DNA for the CDR3: TGTGCCAGCAGCCAGGGGGACACTGAAGCTTTCTTT. It yields the protein CASSQGDTEAFF.

The gene calls are TRBV4-1 and TRBJ2-2; perhaps TRBD1 as D (6 bases). The CDR3 is made up of 14 amino acids. The V end lost 4 bases, the J end lost 1 base, and 7 bases lay between the germline ends. In germline, CDR1 is MGHRA, CDR2 YSYEKL. The CDR3 DNA follows: TGCGCCAGCAGCCCGGGACAGAACACCGGGGAGCTGTTTTTT. Translated: CASSPGQNTGELFF.

The CDR3 here is CASSDYNEQYF. In DNA, the CDR3 is TGTGCCAGCAGCGACTACAACGAGCAGTACTTC. This chain links TRBV2 with TRBJ2-5; tentatively, D is TRBD2 (5 bases). The J call may be incorrect, as the DNA end agrees better with TRBJ2-7. The CDR3 covers 11 residues. Germline lookup yields CDR1 SNHLY and CDR2 FYNNEI.

V and J are TRBV28 and TRBJ2-3; TRBD2 aligns across 9 bases. Germline CDR1 reads MDHEN; CDR2 reads SYDVKM. This CDR3 contains 18 residues. V trimming: 5 bases; J trimming: 3 bases; junction bases outside the gene matches: 15. The CDR3 bases are TGTGCCAGCAGTCCCCTTTGGATAGCGGGAGTGGGGACAGATACGCAGTATTTT. Protein product: CASSPLWIAGVGTDTQYF.

This chain uses TRBV7-9 with TRBJ2-5; a weak D match, TRBD1 (6 bases). This CDR3 has 15 amino acids. Between the trimmed V and J ends, which lost 1 base and 2 bases, there was a span of 11 bases. Germline CDR1 reads SEHNR; CDR2 reads FQNEAQ (reference sequence). CDR3 DNA sequence: TGTGCCAGCAGCTTAGTATTACAGGGTCAAGAGACCCAGTACTTC. This sequence encodes CASSLVLQGQETQYF.

V usage is TRBV23-1 and J usage is TRBJ2-7; TRBD2 agrees at 8 bases. TRBV23-1 is assigned to the ORF class and has an uncertain function. There are 15 residues in the CDR3. J gave up 1 base and V 4 bases, and 6 bases lay outside the gene matches. The CDR3 protein is CASSRGLVISYEQYF. The DNA for the CDR3 is TGCGCCAGCAGTCGGGGACTAGTAATATCCTACGAGCAGTACTTC.

This chain uses TRBV28 with TRBJ1-1; D might be TRBD1 (6 bases). This CDR3 has 14 residues. Trimming took 3 bases from V and 4 from J, leaving 12 bases between them. Germline assignment: CDR1 MDHEN and CDR2 SYDVKM. The CDR3 DNA follows: TGTGCCAGCAGTTTCCGGGGAGGGGGCACTGAAGCTTTCTTT. This gives the protein CASSFRGGGTEAFF.

This chain links TRBV4-1 with TRBJ1-2; D is unclear. The V gene's germline CDR1 is MGHRA and CDR2 YSYEKL. The CDR3 totals 17 residues. The ends were cut back, 1 base at V and 0 bases at J, with 15 bases in the middle. The CDR3 DNA sequence: TGCGCCAGCAGCCAAGTGGCAGGCCTAGACTCTAACTATGGCTACACCTTC. It yields the protein CASSQVAGLDSNYGYTF.

The chain joins TRBV2 to TRBJ2-1; no clear D. Per germline, CDR1 SNHLY and CDR2 FYNNEI. Trimming stripped 8 bases from V and 4 bases from J, with 3 bases between. This CDR3 comprises 10 residues. For the CDR3, the DNA is TGTGCCAGCCAGTACAATGAGCAGTTCTTC. It translates to CASQYNEQFF.

This clone was picked up a small number of times. The rearrangement links TRBV5-4 to TRBJ1-1; unclear D gene. This CDR3 is 14 amino acids long. Trimming stripped 7 bases from V and 4 bases from J, with 17 bases between. Germline V gene sequence: CDR1 SGHNT, CDR2 YYREEE (reference sequence). CDR3 DNA: TGTGCCAGCCAGGAAATGCCCGGGAGCACTGAAGCTTTCTTT. Its protein is CASQEMPGSTEAFF.

As regards this clone: The sample contains more than one DNA sequence encoding this CDR3. This chain connects TRBV29-1 to TRBJ1-2; TRBD1 matches at 9 bases. J lost 5 bases, V lost 3 bases, and 1 base had no gene match. CDR1 and CDR2 (germline): SQVTM, ANQGSEA. The CDR3 totals 12 residues. DNA of the CDR3: TGCAGCGTTGACGGGACAGGGTATGGCTACACCTTC. Residues: CSVDGTGYGYTF.

V is TRBV7-9 and J is TRBJ1-1, with D uncertain. Trimming cost V 0 bases and J 0 bases, with 8 bases left between them. The CDR3 has 15 residues. CDR1 and CDR2 from the germline V gene are SEHNR and FQNEAQ (reference sequence). This CDR3 is CASSLAGFMNTEAFF. In DNA, the CDR3 is TGTGCCAGCAGCTTAGCGGGATTCATGAACACTGAAGCTTTCTTT. The entire variable domain, with the rest obtained from reference TRBV7-9 and TRBJ1-1, is as follows: DTGVSQNPRHKITKRGQNVTFRCDPISEHNRLYWYRQTLGQGPEFLTYFQNEAQLEKSRLLSDRFSAERPKGSFSTLEIQRTEQGDSAMYLCASSLAGFMNTEAFFGQGTRLTVV.

The chain has TRBV4-3 and TRBJ2-3, with 7 positions matching TRBD2. Germline loops: CDR1 LGHNA, CDR2 YSLEER. V lost 1 base to trimming and J lost 0 bases; unmatched junction nucleotides: 1. CDR3 length equals 15 residues. The DNA of the CDR3 is TGCGCCAGCAGCCAAGGACTAGCTAGCACAGATACGCAGTATTTT. Its translation is CASSQGLASTDTQYF.

This chain links TRBV10-1 with TRBJ2-1; D perhaps matches TRBD1 (6 bases). Trimming pared 3 bases from V and 6 bases from J, leaving 12 bases between. CDR3 size: 14 residues. CDR1 is WNHNN and CDR2 is SYGVQD in the germline V gene (reference sequence). This CDR3 reads CASSEFLGGNEQFF. CDR3 DNA sequence: TGCGCCAGCAGTGAATTTTTAGGGGGCAATGAGCAGTTCTTC.

The chain recombines TRBV28 with TRBJ1-5; D unclear. The germline CDR1 and CDR2 sequences are MDHEN and SYDVKM. Trimming left V 2 bases short and J 5 bases short, with 10 bases between. The CDR3 contains 14 residues. The CDR3, as DNA: TGTGCCAGCAGTTTAGGGCAGGAACATCAGCCCCAGCATTTT. Translating gives CASSLGQEHQPQHF.

The V and J genes are TRBV28 and TRBJ2-2; 10 bases are shared with TRBD2. The germline V gene encodes CDR1 MDHEN and CDR2 SYDVKM. The V segment lost 1 base and the J segment 5 bases; nucleotides outside the gene matches: 4. CDR3 length equals 16 residues. In DNA form, the CDR3 reads TGTGCCAGCAGTTTATTGCCGGGACTAGCGACCGGGGAGCTGTTTTTT. Protein product: CASSLLPGLATGELFF. The full variable domain, in which reference TRBV28 and TRBJ2-2 provide the parts outside the CDR3, is DVKVTQSSRYLVKRTGEKVFLECVQDMDHENMFWYRQDPGLGLRLIYFSYDVKMKEKGDIPEGYSVSREKKERFSLILESASTNQTSMYLCASSLLPGLATGELFFGEGSRLTVL.

The V gene is TRBV4-3, the J gene TRBJ2-7, with D perhaps matching TRBD1 or TRBD2 (5 bases each). The length of the CDR3 is 16 residues. The germline CDR1 and CDR2 sequences are LGHNA and YSLEER. Trimming removed 1 base at V and 0 bases at J, with 13 bases between. The CDR3: CASSQGIWGNSYEQYF. CDR3 in DNA: TGCGCCAGCAGCCAAGGTATATGGGGGAACTCCTACGAGCAGTACTTC.

The chain combines TRBV7-9 with TRBJ2-3, with 9 bases identical to TRBD2. This CDR3 has 15 residues. Germline lookup yields CDR1 SEHNR and CDR2 FQNEAQ (reference sequence). V shed 3 bases, J shed 6 bases, and the junction held 7 bases outside the gene matches. The CDR3 nucleotides are TGTGCCAGCAGCTTGGGACTAGCATTGGCGGATACGCAGTATTTT. Protein sequence: CASSLGLALADTQYF.

The V call is TRBV28, the J call TRBJ1-5, with D uncertain. V was pared by 3 bases and J by 6 bases, with 6 bases between. Germline-derived CDR1 and CDR2 are MDHEN and SYDVKM. The CDR3 has 12 residues. CDR3 coding DNA: TGTGCCAGCAGTTTCCACGGTCAGCCCCAGCATTTT. This translates into CASSFHGQPQHF.

This chain links TRBV7-9 with TRBJ2-1; a weak D match, TRBD1 (6 bases). The CDR3 totals 18 residues. V lost 1 base and J 3 bases, leaving 19 bases between the germline ends. In germline, CDR1 is SEHNR, CDR2 FQNEAQ (reference sequence). The CDR3 reads CASSLGGRGTGLYNEQFF. The CDR3 DNA is TGTGCCAGCAGCTTAGGTGGCAGGGGAACGGGCCTCTACAATGAGCAGTTCTTC.

The J gene is TRBJ2-7, the V gene TRBV11-2; tentative D call: TRBD2 (5 bases). There are 14 residues in the CDR3. From germline, CDR1 is SGHAT and CDR2 FQNNGV. V dropped 1 base and J dropped 2 bases, with 9 bases sitting between them. DNA of the CDR3: TGTGCCAGCAGCTTAGGACCGGGAACCTACGAGCAGTACTTC. It codes for CASSLGPGTYEQYF.